A selection of T cell receptor beta chains follows, all from one sample in a study of T cell responses to AZD1222 COVID-19 vaccine. The method was immunoSEQ multiplex PCR; TCRdb's version includes in-frame clones alone and lacks a portion of them. Of more than 100,000 clones detected, roughly 87% appear once; the ten largest clones hold more than 4.5%. Sample: peripheral blood, taken on day 0 of AZD1222 vaccination. These receptor sequences come from an adult in good health. The conserved cysteine and the conserved F or W are not part of the CDR3 here. Fields, in order: J gene, V gene, CDR3 protein.

TRBJ2-3 TRBV4-2 ASSQDYRGGQDTQY
TRBJ1-2 TRBV28 ASRQRQAGYT
TRBJ2-7 TRBV6-4 ASSGTRTSGGVREQY
TRBJ1-2 TRBV28 ASSSASRGGGYT
TRBJ1-2 TRBV15 ATSNGQGGEDGYT
TRBJ1-1 TRBV30 AWQPRGGGTEAF
TRBJ2-2 TRBV4-1 ASSPLASGTGELF
TRBJ1-1 TRBV2 ASSAYLVGENTEAF
TRBJ2-6 TRBV27 ASSGGQGSAGANVLT
TRBJ1-6 TRBV27 ASSLKPPWGNSPLH
TRBJ1-2 TRBV30 AWGQGASDPNYGYT
TRBJ1-6 TRBV4-1 ASSQGVNSPLH
TRBJ2-7 TRBV5-5 ASSHLPSYEQY
TRBJ2-2 TRBV7-9 ASSLGGPSGELF
TRBJ1-2 TRBV5-4 ASSLDGGPYGYT
TRBJ2-1 TRBV10-3 AISDTSEQF
TRBJ1-3 TRBV11-2 ASSFGGSGNTIY
TRBJ2-3 TRBV5-1 ASRSSGGIRDTQY
TRBJ2-7 TRBV29-1 SALLAGGPEQY
TRBJ1-2 TRBV11-3 ASSSRVGMGGRDT
TRBJ1-2 TRBV19 ASKTDRDYGYT
TRBJ2-2 TRBV4-2 ASSQDILTGSTGELF
TRBJ1-4 TRBV6-5 ASSQLGGPPEKLF
TRBJ2-7 TRBV4-1 ASSPASGGAFAYEQY
TRBJ1-6 TRBV4-2 ASSQGTDPMALH
TRBJ1-1 TRBV4-1 ASTPRGATEAF
TRBJ1-6 TRBV6-5 ASSYARDSPLH
TRBJ2-7 TRBV3-1/TRBV3-2 ASSQGWGPSYEQY
TRBJ1-5 TRBV27 ASSYDRNQPQH
TRBJ2-3 TRBV5-1 ASSTGTSGGADTQY
TRBJ2-5 TRBV6-1 ASSEKTGVGQETQY
TRBJ1-2 TRBV30 AWSRTTGGYT
TRBJ1-6 TRBV3-1/TRBV3-2 ASSQRQGSGSPLH
TRBJ2-5 TRBV7-6 ASSLLRSGQETQY
TRBJ2-7 TRBV19 ASKPGTDIYEQY
TRBJ2-2 TRBV28 ASSSLPTGELF
TRBJ1-5 TRBV7-6 ASSRQGFNQPQH
TRBJ2-7 TRBV18 ASSPGDSYEQY
TRBJ2-7 TRBV5-1 ASSRDRGKNEQY
TRBJ1-4 TRBV7-2 ASSLKARGNEKLF
TRBJ2-7 TRBV7-9 ASSLGGQGNDEQY
TRBJ1-3 TRBV30 AWNQGNSGNTIY
TRBJ1-5 TRBV7-2 ASSNRQGGGQPQH
TRBJ1-1 TRBV7-8 ASSWDRPLTEAF
TRBJ1-4 TRBV2 ASSEFDRTNEKLF
TRBJ1-5 TRBV6-5 ASGQGEAQPQH
TRBJ1-6 TRBV30 AWSVGTGNNSPLH
TRBJ1-1 TRBV6-2/TRBV6-3 ASSYRDITEAF
TRBJ2-7 TRBV6-1 ASSADGGGGSYEQY
TRBJ1-6 TRBV6-6 ASSYGFPGDSPLH
TRBJ1-3 TRBV30 AWKSGTVGNTIY